Following are 29 T cell receptor beta chains from one sample sequenced in a study of identical twins. TCRdb called the 5' RACE reads again in MiXCR, with one record for every CDR3 protein. The sample consists of some 330,000 distinct CDR3 sequences, roughly 9% of them appearing once. Sequenced material: naive T cells sorted from blood. Source of these receptors: a woman aged 50 to 65 in good health.

This rearrangement joins TRBV12-3 or TRBV12-4 to TRBJ1-1; D ambiguous. V lost 4 bases, J lost 6 bases, and 9 bases lay in between. This CDR3 is built from 12 residues. DNA for the CDR3: TGTGCCAGCAGTTCAAGGTTTTCTGAAGCTTTCTTT. Residues: CASSSRFSEAFF.

In this sample, this clonotype turned up many times. The V call is TRBV5-6, the J call TRBJ2-1; TRBD2 agrees at 7 bases. The CDR3 sequence is 16 residues long. In germline, CDR1 is SGHDT, CDR2 YYEEEE. Germline trimming cut 4 bases from V and 3 bases from J; bases unmatched to any gene: 10. CDR3 sequence reads: CASSLPTAGSYNEQFF. The CDR3 nucleotides are TGTGCCAGCAGCCTACCGACAGCGGGAAGCTACAATGAGCAGTTCTTC.

Only a few counts were recorded for this clonotype. The genes are TRBV4-1 and TRBJ2-4; D may be TRBD1 (5 bases). This CDR3 is 16 amino acids long. The germline V gene encodes CDR1 MGHRA and CDR2 YSYEKL. V gave up 1 base and J gave up 3 bases, with 13 bases separating them. CDR3 in DNA: TGCGCCAGCAGCCAAGGGTGGGAAGGGGTCAAAAACATTCAGTACTTC. Residues: CASSQGWEGVKNIQYF.

This clonotype appeared a few times. This rearrangement joins TRBV20-1 to TRBJ2-7; D is perhaps TRBD1 (6 bases). Germline lookup yields CDR1 DFQATT and CDR2 SNEGSKA (reference sequence). This CDR3 has 13 amino acids. The germline V and J ends were trimmed by 6 bases and 3 bases, with 15 bases remaining between them. This CDR3 reads CSASTGGVYEQYF. The CDR3 coding sequence is TGCAGTGCGTCGACAGGCGGAGTCTACGAGCAGTACTTC.

The genes are TRBV6-2 or TRBV6-3 and TRBJ1-5; no definite D call. The length of the CDR3 is 11 residues. The V end was cut by 4 bases, the J end by 14 bases, with 12 bases between. The germline V gene has CDR1 MNHEY and CDR2 SVGEGT. CDR3: CASSFRVDKHF. The CDR3 DNA reads TGTGCCAGCAGTTTCCGGGTCGACAAGCATTTT.

This clonotype was counted between two and nine times. The chain couples TRBV3-1 to TRBJ1-2; 8 bases map to TRBD1. Germline V gene data show CDR1 as LGHDT and CDR2 as YNNKEL (reference sequence). With V trimmed by 1 base and J by 5 bases, 3 bases remained unmatched. This CDR3 region has 14 residues. The CDR3 reads CASSQAWTGYGYTF. DNA of the CDR3: TGTGCCAGCAGCCAAGCCTGGACAGGGTATGGCTACACCTTC.

In this sample, this clonotype turned up many times. The gene calls are TRBV6-2 or TRBV6-3 and TRBJ2-7; 7 bases match TRBD2. V shed 6 bases, J shed 2 bases, and the junction held 1 base outside the gene matches. The CDR3 sequence is 12 residues long. The germline V gene has CDR1 MNHEY and CDR2 SVGEGT. CDR3 amino acids: CASRGGPYEQYF. DNA of the CDR3: TGTGCCAGCAGGGGAGGGCCCTACGAGCAGTACTTC.

This clonotype was counted ten times or more. The chain links TRBV29-1 to TRBJ2-3; no reliable D call. This CDR3 spans 11 amino acids. The germline V gene encodes CDR1 SQVTM and CDR2 ANQGSEA. Trimming cost V 5 bases and J 5 bases, with 8 bases left between them. The CDR3 DNA follows: TGCAGCGTTAGTGCCCAAGATACGCAGTATTTT. Translating gives CSVSAQDTQYF.

This sequence joins TRBV3-1 and TRBJ2-3; D assignment may be TRBD1 or TRBD2 (5 bases each). The CDR3 is made up of 14 amino acids. V lost 4 bases and J 5 bases, leaving 13 bases between the germline ends. Per germline, CDR1 LGHDT and CDR2 YNNKEL (reference sequence). The CDR3 here is CASSPIGGLDTQYF. The CDR3, as DNA: TGTGCCAGCAGCCCTATTGGGGGTTTAGATACGCAGTATTTT.

Points on this clonotype: One junction end does not reproduce the germline sequence, and a read error may be involved. The rearrangement joins TRBV7-9 to TRBJ1-6; no clear D gene. Per germline, CDR1 SEHNR and CDR2 FQNEAQ (reference sequence). This CDR3 has 13 residues. In DNA form, the CDR3 reads TGTGCCAGCAGCTTAACGGGAAATTCACCCCCCCACTTT. Protein: CASSLTGNSPPHF.

This clonotype was seen a few times. The chain uses TRBV4-1 and TRBJ2-1; 7 nucleotides match TRBD1. This CDR3 region has 15 residues. Trimming took 0 bases from V and 10 from J; bases not matched to a gene: 9. Germline CDR1 and CDR2: MGHRA and YSYEKL. CDR3 DNA sequence: TGCGCCAGCAGCCAAGATCTGAGACAGGGCCGCGAGCAGTTCTTC. Amino acid sequence: CASSQDLRQGREQFF.

This clonotype was seen a handful of times. The chain employs TRBV10-3 and TRBJ2-1; D not certain. The CDR3 loop spans 11 amino acids. V was clipped by 6 bases and J by 9 bases, with 9 bases between them. Germline V gene sequence: CDR1 ENHRY, CDR2 SYGVKD. In DNA, the CDR3 is TGTGCCATCAGGGTCTCGGGTGAGCAGTTCTTC. It is translated as CAIRVSGEQFF.

There are many counts of this clonotype. The rearrangement links TRBV6-6 to TRBJ2-2; D might be TRBD1 (5 bases). The CDR3 has 14 residues. Between the trimmed V and J ends, which lost 5 bases and 4 bases, there was a span of 11 bases. CDR1 and CDR2 (germline): MNHNY, SVGAGI (reference sequence). CDR3 bases: TGTGCCAGCAGTGCAGGGCCGGGCACCGGGGAGCTGTTTTTT. Translated: CASSAGPGTGELFF.

This chain joins TRBV20-1 and TRBJ1-6; 8 bases are shared with TRBD1. CDR1 is DFQATT and CDR2 is SNEGSKA in the germline V gene (reference sequence). This CDR3 contains 15 residues. V trimming: 5 bases; J trimming: 6 bases; junction bases outside the gene matches: 9. The DNA of the CDR3 is TGCAGTGCTCGTTTCGGGACAGGCAGTAATTCACCCCTCCACTTT. Translation: CSARFGTGSNSPLHF.

This clonotype was picked up a small number of times. The V call is TRBV29-1, the J call TRBJ2-7, with 9 bases that match TRBD1. Per germline, CDR1 SQVTM and CDR2 ANQGSEA. The CDR3 spans 13 residues. After removal of 5 bases from V and 6 bases from J, the junction contained 8 bases not matched to a gene. The CDR3 DNA reads as TGCAGCGTTTGGGGACAGGGACTGCGCGAGCAGTACTTC. Its translation: CSVWGQGLREQYF.

In its sample, this clonotype was seen a few times. V is TRBV2 and J is TRBJ1-1; D unclear. This CDR3 has 15 residues. V lost 0 bases and J 4 bases, leaving 12 bases between the germline ends. Germline loops: CDR1 SNHLY, CDR2 FYNNEI. DNA for the CDR3: TGTGCCAGCAGTGAAGCTCTCGACGTGGGCACTGAAGCTTTCTTT. It translates to CASSEALDVGTEAFF.

Only a few counts were recorded for this clonotype. The chain combines TRBV5-1 with TRBJ2-2; 10 nucleotides match TRBD1. This CDR3 is 17 amino acids long. Germline V gene lookup returns CDR1 SGHRS and CDR2 YFSETQ. After removal of 4 bases from V and 0 bases from J, the junction contained 6 bases not matched to a gene. CDR3 nucleotide sequence: TGCGCCAGCAGCCCGGGACAGGGGTGGGCGAACACCGGGGAGCTGTTTTTT. Translated, it gives CASSPGQGWANTGELFF.

This clonotype was picked up a small number of times. The chain has TRBV20-1 and TRBJ2-3, with D possibly matching TRBD1 (5 bases). The CDR3 has 15 residues. Deletions cut 3 bases from V and 2 bases from J, with 15 bases between. The germline CDR1 and CDR2 sequences are DFQATT and SNEGSKA (reference sequence). The CDR3 DNA follows: TGCAGTGCTAGTGGTGGTGGGGCCCCCACAGATACGCAGTATTTT. It is translated as CSASGGGAPTDTQYF.

The chain uses TRBV6-1 and TRBJ2-3, with no clear D. Trimming removed 0 bases at V and 1 base at J, with 11 bases between. The CDR3 covers 16 residues. CDR1 is MNHNS and CDR2 is SASEGT in the germline V gene. The CDR3 protein is CASSEASAFRTDTQYF. For the CDR3, the DNA is TGTGCCAGCAGTGAAGCTTCGGCCTTCCGCACAGATACGCAGTATTTT.

Only a few counts were recorded for this clonotype. The V gene is TRBV20-1, the J gene TRBJ2-2; 15 bases are a match to TRBD2. Germline CDR1 is DFQATT and CDR2 is SNEGSKA (reference sequence). Germline trimming cut 6 bases from V and 5 bases from J; bases unmatched to any gene: 4. CDR3 size: 15 residues. CDR3 amino acids: CSASGLAGGTGELFF. In DNA form, the CDR3 reads TGCAGTGCGTCCGGACTAGCGGGAGGGACCGGGGAGCTGTTTTTT.

This rearrangement joins TRBV4-1 to TRBJ2-7; unclear D gene. Trimming cost V 1 base and J 6 bases, with 4 bases left between them. This CDR3 is built from 11 residues. Germline values: CDR1 MGHRA, CDR2 YSYEKL. The CDR3 spells CASSQAGEQYV. Written as DNA, the CDR3 is TGCGCCAGCAGCCAAGCGGGCGAGCAGTACGTC.

With respect to this clonotype: The final CDR3 position lacks the conserved phenylalanine or tryptophan, pointing to a likely read error. The chain joins TRBV10-3 to TRBJ2-1, with 7 bases that match TRBD2. This CDR3 is built from 14 residues. V shed 5 bases, J shed 6 bases, and the junction held 7 bases outside the gene matches. CDR1 ENHRY and CDR2 SYGVKD come from the germline V gene. The CDR3 is CAISTGGAFNEQFC. The CDR3 bases are TGTGCCATCAGTACGGGAGGTGCTTTCAATGAGCAGTTCTGC.

This clonotype was seen more than once but under ten times. J is TRBJ2-3 and V is TRBV5-1; D remains unclear. The CDR3 consists of 12 residues. V lost 5 bases and J 5 bases, leaving 9 bases between the germline ends. In germline, CDR1 is SGHRS, CDR2 YFSETQ. The CDR3 sequence is CASRVDEDTQYF. Here the CDR3 DNA reads TGCGCCAGCAGGGTCGACGAAGATACGCAGTATTTT.

This clonotype turned up a few times. V gene TRBV5-1 combines with J gene TRBJ2-7, with D unresolved. V lost 3 bases and J lost 0, with 10 bases in between. CDR3 length: 14 amino acids. The germline V gene has CDR1 SGHRS and CDR2 YFSETQ. The DNA for the CDR3 is TGCGCCAGCAGCTGGGGTTCGACCTCCTACGAGCAGTACTTC. Amino acid sequence: CASSWGSTSYEQYF.

This clonotype was counted at least ten times. The rearrangement links TRBV11-2 to TRBJ1-3; tentatively, D is TRBD1 (5 bases). CDR1 SGHAT and CDR2 FQNNGV come from the germline V gene. The CDR3 contains 16 residues. V was trimmed by 4 bases and J by 1 base, leaving 14 bases between them. The CDR3 sequence: CASSSRGVGSGNTIYF. CDR3 DNA: TGTGCCAGCAGCTCTAGGGGAGTAGGATCTGGAAACACCATATATTTT.

The genes are TRBV7-2 and TRBJ2-1; D is perhaps TRBD2 (6 bases). Germline CDR1 SGHTA, CDR2 FQGNSA. Trimming pared 5 bases from V and 6 bases from J, leaving 11 bases between. The CDR3 extends over 13 amino acids. The CDR3, as DNA: TGTGCCAGCAGCCCGCGACTAGTCAATGAGCAGTTCTTC. This codes for CASSPRLVNEQFF.

The rearrangement uses TRBV20-1 and TRBJ2-7; 7 bases agree with TRBD1. The CDR3 extends over 14 amino acids. Per the germline V gene, CDR1 is DFQATT and CDR2 is SNEGSKA (reference sequence). V dropped 4 bases and J dropped 0; count of bases not matched to a gene: 6. The CDR3 region has the DNA TGCAGTGCTACCTCGGGACAGCACTCCTACGAGCAGTACTTC. Its translation is CSATSGQHSYEQYF.

This chain links TRBV5-1 with TRBJ2-5; perhaps TRBD2 as D (5 bases). V shed 0 bases and J shed 5 bases, with 11 bases lying between them. Germline-derived CDR1 and CDR2 are SGHRS and YFSETQ. There are 14 residues in the CDR3. CDR3 protein: CASSLEASRETQYF. CDR3 nucleotides: TGCGCCAGCAGCTTGGAGGCTAGCCGTGAGACCCAGTACTTC.

This clonotype was counted a few times. The V and J genes are TRBV12-3 or TRBV12-4 and TRBJ2-1, with 7 bases that match TRBD1. This CDR3 has 15 residues. V lost 6 bases to trimming and J lost 4 bases; unmatched junction nucleotides: 9. This CDR3 reads CASRPTGEGYNEQFF. CDR3 in DNA: TGTGCCAGCAGGCCCACAGGGGAAGGGTACAATGAGCAGTTCTTC.